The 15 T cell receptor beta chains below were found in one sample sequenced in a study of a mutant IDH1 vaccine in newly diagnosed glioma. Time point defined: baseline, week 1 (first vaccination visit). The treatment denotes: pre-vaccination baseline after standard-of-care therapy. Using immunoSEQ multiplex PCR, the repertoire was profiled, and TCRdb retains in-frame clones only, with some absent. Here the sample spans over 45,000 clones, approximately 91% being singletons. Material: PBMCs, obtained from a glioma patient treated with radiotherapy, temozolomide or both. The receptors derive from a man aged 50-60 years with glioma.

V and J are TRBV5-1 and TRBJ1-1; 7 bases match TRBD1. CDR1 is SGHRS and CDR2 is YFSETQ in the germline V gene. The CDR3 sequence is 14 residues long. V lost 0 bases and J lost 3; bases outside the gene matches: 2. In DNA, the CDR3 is TGCGCCAGCAGCTTGGGGGACAGTTACACTGAAGCTTTCTTT. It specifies CASSLGDSYTEAFF.

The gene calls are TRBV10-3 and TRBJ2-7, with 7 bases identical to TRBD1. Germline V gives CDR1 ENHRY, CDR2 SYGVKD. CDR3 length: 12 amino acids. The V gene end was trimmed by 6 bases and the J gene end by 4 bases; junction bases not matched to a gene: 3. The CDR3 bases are TGTGCCATCAGAATGACAGGGTACGAGCAGTACTTC. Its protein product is CAIRMTGYEQYF.

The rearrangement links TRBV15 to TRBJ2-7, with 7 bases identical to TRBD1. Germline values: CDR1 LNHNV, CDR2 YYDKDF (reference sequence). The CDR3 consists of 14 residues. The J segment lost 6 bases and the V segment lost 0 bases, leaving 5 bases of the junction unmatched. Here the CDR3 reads CATSRDTSGGEQYF. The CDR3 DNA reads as TGTGCCACCAGCAGAGATACCTCAGGGGGCGAGCAGTACTTC.

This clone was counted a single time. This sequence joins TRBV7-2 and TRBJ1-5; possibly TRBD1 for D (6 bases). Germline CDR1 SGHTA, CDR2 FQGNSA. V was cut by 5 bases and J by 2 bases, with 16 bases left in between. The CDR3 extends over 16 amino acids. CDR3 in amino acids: CASSGGGLRGNQPQHF. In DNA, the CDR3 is TGTGCCAGCAGCGGGGGCGGTTTAAGGGGCAATCAGCCCCAGCATTTT.

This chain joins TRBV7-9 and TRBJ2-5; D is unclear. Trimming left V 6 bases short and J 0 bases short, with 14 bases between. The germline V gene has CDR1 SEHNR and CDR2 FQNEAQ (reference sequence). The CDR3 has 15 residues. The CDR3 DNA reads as TGTGCCAGCAGACACCTATCCGCCTACCAAGAGACCCAGTACTTC. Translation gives CASRHLSAYQETQYF.

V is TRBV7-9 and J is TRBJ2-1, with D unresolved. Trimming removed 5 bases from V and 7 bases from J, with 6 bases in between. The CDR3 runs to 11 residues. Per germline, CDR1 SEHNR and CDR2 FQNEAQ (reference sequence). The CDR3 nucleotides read TGTGCCAGCAGCCTACAGAATGAGCAGTTCTTC. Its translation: CASSLQNEQFF.

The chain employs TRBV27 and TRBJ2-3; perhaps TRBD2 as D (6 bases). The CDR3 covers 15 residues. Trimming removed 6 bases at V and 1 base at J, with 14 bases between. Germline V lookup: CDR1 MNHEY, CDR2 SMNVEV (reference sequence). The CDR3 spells CASSRMGGRTDTQYF. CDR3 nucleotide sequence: TGTGCCAGCAGCCGAATGGGAGGCCGCACAGATACGCAGTATTTT.

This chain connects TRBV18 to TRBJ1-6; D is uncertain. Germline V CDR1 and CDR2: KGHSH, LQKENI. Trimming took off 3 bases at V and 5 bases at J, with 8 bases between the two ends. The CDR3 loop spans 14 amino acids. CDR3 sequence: CASSPSGNNSPLHF. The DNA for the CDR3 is TGTGCCAGCTCACCGTCGGGGAATAATTCACCCCTCCACTTT.

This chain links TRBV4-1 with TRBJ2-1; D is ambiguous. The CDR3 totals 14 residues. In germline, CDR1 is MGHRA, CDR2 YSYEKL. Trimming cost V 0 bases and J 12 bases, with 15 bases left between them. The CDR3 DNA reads TGCGCCAGCAGCCAAGAAGGCGGCTCCTTAGGGCAGTTCTTC. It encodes CASSQEGGSLGQFF.

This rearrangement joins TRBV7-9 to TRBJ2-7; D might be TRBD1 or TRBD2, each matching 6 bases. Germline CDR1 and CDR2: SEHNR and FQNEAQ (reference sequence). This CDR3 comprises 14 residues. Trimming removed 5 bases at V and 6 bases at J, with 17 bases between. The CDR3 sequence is CASSRRRDISEQYF. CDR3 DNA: TGTGCCAGCAGCCGGAGGCGGGACATTAGCGAGCAGTACTTC.

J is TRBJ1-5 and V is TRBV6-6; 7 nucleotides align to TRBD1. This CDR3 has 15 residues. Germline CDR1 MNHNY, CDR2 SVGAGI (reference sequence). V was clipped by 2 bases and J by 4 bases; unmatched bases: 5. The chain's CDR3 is CASSYAGGGNQPQHF. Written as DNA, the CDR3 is TGTGCCAGCAGTTACGCAGGGGGGGGAAATCAGCCCCAGCATTTT.

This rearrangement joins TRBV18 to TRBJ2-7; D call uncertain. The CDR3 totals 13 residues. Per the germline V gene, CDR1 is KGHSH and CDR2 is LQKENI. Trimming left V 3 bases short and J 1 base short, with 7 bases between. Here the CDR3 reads CASSPELSYEQYF. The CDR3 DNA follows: TGTGCCAGCTCACCGGAACTTTCCTACGAGCAGTACTTC.

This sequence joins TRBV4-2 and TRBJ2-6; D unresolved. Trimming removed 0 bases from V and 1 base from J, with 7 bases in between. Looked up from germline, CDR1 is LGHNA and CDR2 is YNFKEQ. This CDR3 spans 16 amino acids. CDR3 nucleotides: TGTGCCAGCAGCCAAGATATTGGGTCTGGGGCCAACGTCCTGACTTTC. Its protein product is CASSQDIGSGANVLTF.

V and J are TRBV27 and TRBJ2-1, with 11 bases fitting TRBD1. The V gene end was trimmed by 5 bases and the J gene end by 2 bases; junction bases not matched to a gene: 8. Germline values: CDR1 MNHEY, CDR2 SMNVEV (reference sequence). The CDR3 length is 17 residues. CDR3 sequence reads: CASSTQDRGRPYNEQFF. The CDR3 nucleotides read TGTGCCAGCAGTACCCAGGACAGGGGGCGCCCCTACAATGAGCAGTTCTTC.

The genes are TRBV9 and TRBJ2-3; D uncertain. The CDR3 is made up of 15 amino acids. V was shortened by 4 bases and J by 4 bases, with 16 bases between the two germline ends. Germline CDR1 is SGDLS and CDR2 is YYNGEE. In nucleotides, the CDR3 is TGTGCCAGCAGCCAGACCGGTAATCGCGCAGATACGCAGTATTTT. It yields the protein CASSQTGNRADTQYF.